This TCR beta chain was obtained from a study of T cell repertoires in cytomegalovirus infection. In regard to this clonotype: Its target is unknown.

MiXCR was run by TCRdb on the reads, yielding one entry per CDR3 protein. The sample carries under 450,000 distinct CDR3 sequences, just under 35% recorded once. Germline V gives CDR1 MNHNY, CDR2 SVGAGI (reference sequence). This CDR3 contains 14 residues. V lost 5 bases and J lost 4; bases outside the gene matches: 5. The clonotype comes from a human donor in good health (CMV status not recorded). Some clones in this sample may be carry-over from other donors' samples. This chain uses TRBV6-6 with TRBJ2-7, with 10 bases that match TRBD2. Sequencing was performed on cultured PBMCs, taken from culture after CMV antigen stimulation. The CDR3 loop is CASSQPGLAYEQYF. The CDR3 bases are TGTGCCAGCAGTCAGCCGGGACTAGCGTACGAGCAGTACTTC.